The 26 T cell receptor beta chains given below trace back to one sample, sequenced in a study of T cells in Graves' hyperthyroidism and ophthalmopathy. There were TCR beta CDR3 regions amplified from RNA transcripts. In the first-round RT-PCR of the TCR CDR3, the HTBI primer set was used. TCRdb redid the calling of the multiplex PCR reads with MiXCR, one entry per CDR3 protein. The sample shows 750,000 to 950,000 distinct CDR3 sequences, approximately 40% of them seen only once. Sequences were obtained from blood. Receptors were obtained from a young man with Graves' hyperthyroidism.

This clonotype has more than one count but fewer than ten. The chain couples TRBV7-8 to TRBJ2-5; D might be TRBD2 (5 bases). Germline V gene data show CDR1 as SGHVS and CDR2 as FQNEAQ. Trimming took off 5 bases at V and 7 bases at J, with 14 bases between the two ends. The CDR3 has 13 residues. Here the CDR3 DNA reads TGTGCCAGCAGCAAAGGCCCCGGGGTGACCCAGTACTTC. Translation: CASSKGPGVTQYF.

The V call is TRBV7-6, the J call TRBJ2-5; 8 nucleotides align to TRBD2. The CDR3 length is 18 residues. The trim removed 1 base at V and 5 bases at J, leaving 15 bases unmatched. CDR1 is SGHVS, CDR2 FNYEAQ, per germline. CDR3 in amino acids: CASSLVPPRAGDEETQYF. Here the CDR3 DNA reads TGTGCCAGCAGCTTAGTGCCCCCCAGAGCGGGGGATGAGGAGACCCAGTACTTC.

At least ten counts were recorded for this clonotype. The CDR3 region is CASSLGAWDGAFF. The CDR3 DNA follows: TGTGCCAGCAGCTTAGGTGCTTGGGACGGAGCTTTCTTT. The V gene is TRBV7-9, the J gene TRBJ1-1; a weak D match, TRBD1 (5 bases). CDR1 is SEHNR, CDR2 FQNEAQ, per germline (reference sequence). CDR3 length: 13 residues. Trimming stripped 1 base from V and 10 bases from J, with 13 bases between.

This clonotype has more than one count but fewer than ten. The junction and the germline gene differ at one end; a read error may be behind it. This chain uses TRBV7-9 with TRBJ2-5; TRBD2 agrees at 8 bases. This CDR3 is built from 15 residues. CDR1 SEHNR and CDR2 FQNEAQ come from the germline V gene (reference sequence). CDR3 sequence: CASSLIGGGSETQYF. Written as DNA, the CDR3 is TGCGCCAGCAGCCTCATCGGGGGGGGAAGTGAGACCCAGTACTTC.

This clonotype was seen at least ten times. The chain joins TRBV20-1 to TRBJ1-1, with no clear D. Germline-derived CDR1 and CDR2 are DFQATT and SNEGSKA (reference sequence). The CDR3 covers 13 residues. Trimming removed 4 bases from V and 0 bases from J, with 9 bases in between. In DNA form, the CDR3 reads TGCAGTGCTAAGCTCTTGATGAACACTGAAGCTTTCTTT. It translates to CSAKLLMNTEAFF.

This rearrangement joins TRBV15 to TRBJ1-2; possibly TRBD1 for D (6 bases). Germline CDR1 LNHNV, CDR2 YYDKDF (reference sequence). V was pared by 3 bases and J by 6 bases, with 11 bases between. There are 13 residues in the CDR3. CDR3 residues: CATSSATGNGYTF. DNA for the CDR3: TGTGCCACCAGCAGCGCCACAGGGAATGGCTACACCTTC.

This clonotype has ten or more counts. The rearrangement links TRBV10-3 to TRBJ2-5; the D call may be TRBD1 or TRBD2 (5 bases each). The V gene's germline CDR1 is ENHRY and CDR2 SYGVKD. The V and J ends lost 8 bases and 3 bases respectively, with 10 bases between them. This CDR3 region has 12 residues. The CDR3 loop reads CAIGQGEETQYF. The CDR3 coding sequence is TGTGCCATCGGGCAGGGAGAAGAGACCCAGTACTTC.

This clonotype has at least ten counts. CDR3 in DNA: TGCAGCGCGAGTACCGGGACAGGCTCTGTCGAGCAGTACTTC. Translated: CSASTGTGSVEQYF. The gene calls are TRBV29-1 and TRBJ2-7; 8 bases map to TRBD1. The J segment lost 6 bases and the V segment lost 7 bases, leaving 14 bases of the junction unmatched. The CDR3 has 14 residues. Germline V gene sequence: CDR1 SQVTM, CDR2 ANQGSEA.

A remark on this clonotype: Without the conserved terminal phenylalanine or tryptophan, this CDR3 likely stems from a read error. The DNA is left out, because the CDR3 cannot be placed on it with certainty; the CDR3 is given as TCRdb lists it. The CDR3 region is CASSLGANT. The chain uses TRBV7-6 and TRBJ2-1. Germline V gene lookup returns CDR1 SGHVS and CDR2 FNYEAQ. The CDR3 is made up of 9 amino acids, end residues included.

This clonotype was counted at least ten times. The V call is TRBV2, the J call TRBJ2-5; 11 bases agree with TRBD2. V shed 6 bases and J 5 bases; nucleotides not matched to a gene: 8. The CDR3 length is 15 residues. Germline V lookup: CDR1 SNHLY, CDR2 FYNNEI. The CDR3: CASSALLAGVETQYF. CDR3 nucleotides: TGTGCCAGCAGCGCTTTACTAGCGGGAGTTGAGACCCAGTACTTC.

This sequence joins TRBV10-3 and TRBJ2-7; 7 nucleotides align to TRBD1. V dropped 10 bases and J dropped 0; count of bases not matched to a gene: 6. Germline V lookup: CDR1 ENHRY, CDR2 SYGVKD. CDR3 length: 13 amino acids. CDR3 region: CATRDRDSYEQYF. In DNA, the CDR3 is TGTGCCACCCGGGACAGAGACTCCTACGAGCAGTACTTC.

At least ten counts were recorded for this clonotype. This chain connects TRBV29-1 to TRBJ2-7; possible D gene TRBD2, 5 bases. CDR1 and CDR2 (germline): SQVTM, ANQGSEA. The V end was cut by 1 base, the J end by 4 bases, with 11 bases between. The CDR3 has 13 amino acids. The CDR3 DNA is TGCAGCGTTGAAGTGGCCACGGGGTACGAGCAGTACTTC. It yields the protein CSVEVATGYEQYF.

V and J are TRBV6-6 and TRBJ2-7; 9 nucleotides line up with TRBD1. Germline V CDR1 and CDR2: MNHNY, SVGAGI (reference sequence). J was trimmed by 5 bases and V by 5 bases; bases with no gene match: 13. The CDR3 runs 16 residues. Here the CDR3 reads CASSVVYRQGVDEQYF. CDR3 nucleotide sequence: TGTGCCAGCAGTGTCGTTTATCGACAGGGGGTCGACGAGCAGTACTTC.

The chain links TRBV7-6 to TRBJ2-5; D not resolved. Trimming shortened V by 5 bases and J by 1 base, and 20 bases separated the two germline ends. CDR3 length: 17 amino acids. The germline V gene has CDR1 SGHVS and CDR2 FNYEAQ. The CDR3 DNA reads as TGTGCCAGCAGCCGCCATGCGAGCTTTCCGGCCCAAGAGACCCAGTACTTC. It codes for CASSRHASFPAQETQYF.

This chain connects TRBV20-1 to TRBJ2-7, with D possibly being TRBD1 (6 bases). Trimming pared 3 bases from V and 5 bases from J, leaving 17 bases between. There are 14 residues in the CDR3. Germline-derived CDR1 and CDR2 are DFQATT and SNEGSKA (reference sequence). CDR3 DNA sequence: TGCAGTGCTAGGGGCCCAGGGGTTTTGGACGAGCAGTACTTC. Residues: CSARGPGVLDEQYF.

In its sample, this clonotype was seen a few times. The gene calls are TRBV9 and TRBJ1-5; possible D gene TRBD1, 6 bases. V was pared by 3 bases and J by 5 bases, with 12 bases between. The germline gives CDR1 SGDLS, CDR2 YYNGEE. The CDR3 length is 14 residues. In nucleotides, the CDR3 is TGTGCCAGCAGCGCATACGGGGGCTATCAGCCCCAGCATTTT. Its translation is CASSAYGGYQPQHF. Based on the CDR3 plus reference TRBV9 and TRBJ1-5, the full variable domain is DSGVTQTPKHLITATGQRVTLRCSPRSGDLSVYWYQQSLDQGLQFLIQYYNGEERAKGNILERFSAQQFPDLHSELNLSSLELGDSALYFCASSAYGGYQPQHFGDGTRLSIL.

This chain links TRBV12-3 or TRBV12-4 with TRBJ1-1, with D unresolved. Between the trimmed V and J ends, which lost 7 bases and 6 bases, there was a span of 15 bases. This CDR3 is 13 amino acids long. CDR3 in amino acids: CASTLGLGPEAFF. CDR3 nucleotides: TGTGCCAGCACTCTAGGGCTTGGGCCTGAAGCTTTCTTT.

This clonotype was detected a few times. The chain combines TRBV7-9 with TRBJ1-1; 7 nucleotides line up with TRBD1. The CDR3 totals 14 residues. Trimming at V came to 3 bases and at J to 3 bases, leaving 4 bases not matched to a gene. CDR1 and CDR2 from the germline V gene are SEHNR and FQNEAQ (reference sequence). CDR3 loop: CASSFIGGDTEAFF. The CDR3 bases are TGTGCCAGCAGCTTCATAGGGGGCGACACTGAAGCTTTCTTT.

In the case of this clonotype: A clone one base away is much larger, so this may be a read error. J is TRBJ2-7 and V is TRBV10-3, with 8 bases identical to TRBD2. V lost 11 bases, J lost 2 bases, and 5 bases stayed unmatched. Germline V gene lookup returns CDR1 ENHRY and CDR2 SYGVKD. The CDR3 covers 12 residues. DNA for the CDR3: TGTGCCGTCTCGGGGGGGACCTACGAGCAGTACTTC. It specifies CAVSGGTYEQYF.

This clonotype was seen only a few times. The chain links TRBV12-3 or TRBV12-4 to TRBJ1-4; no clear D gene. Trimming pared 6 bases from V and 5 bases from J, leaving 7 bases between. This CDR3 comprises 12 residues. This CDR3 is CASRDTNEKLFF. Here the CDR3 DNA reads TGTGCCAGCAGAGACACAAATGAAAAACTGTTTTTT.

The CDR3 is CASSLAYQPQHF. The CDR3 region has the DNA TGTGCCAGCAGCTTAGCCTATCAGCCCCAGCATTTT. This sequence joins TRBV11-1 and TRBJ1-5; D unclear. Germline V gives CDR1 SGHAT, CDR2 FQDESV (reference sequence). The CDR3 runs 12 residues. Trimming stripped 0 bases from V and 5 bases from J, with 2 bases between.

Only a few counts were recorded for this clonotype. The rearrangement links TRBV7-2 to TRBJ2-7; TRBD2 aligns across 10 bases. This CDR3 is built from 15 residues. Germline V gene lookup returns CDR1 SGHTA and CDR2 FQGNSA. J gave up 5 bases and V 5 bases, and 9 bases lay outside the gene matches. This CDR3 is CASSRGGLANHEQYF. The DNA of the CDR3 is TGTGCCAGCAGCCGAGGGGGACTAGCGAACCACGAGCAGTACTTC.

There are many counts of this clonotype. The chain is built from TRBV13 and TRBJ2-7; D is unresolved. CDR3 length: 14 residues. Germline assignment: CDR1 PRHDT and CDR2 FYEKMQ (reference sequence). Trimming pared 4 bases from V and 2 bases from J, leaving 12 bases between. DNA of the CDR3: TGTGCCAGCAGCTCCGGACGCAACGCCTACGAGCAGTACTTC. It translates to CASSSGRNAYEQYF.

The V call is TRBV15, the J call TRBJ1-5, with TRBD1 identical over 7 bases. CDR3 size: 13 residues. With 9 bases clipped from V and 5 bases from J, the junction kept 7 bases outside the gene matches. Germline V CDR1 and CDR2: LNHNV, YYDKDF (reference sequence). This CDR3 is CATGDSQDQPQHF. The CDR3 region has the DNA TGTGCCACAGGGGACAGTCAAGATCAGCCCCAGCATTTT.

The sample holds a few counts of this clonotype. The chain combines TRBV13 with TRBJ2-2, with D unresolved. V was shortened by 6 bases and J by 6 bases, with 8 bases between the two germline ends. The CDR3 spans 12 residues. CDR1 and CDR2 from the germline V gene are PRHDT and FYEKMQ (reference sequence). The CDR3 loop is CASRKAPGELFF. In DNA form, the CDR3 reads TGTGCCAGCAGAAAGGCGCCCGGGGAGCTGTTTTTT.

The CDR3 DNA is TGTGCCAGTAGTACCCTGGGACAGGCTAATGAAAAACTGTTTTTT. Encoded protein: CASSTLGQANEKLFF. The chain uses TRBV19 and TRBJ1-4, with TRBD1 matching over 8 bases. The V gene's germline CDR1 is LNHDA and CDR2 SQIVND (reference sequence). The CDR3 extends over 15 amino acids. V gave up 4 bases and J gave up 3 bases; unmatched junction bases: 4.